At least ten counts were recorded for the clone carrying this TCR beta chain. What it recognizes is unknown. The data are from a study of T cells in Graves' hyperthyroidism and ophthalmopathy. The CDR3 is made up of 13 amino acids. V lost 3 bases, J lost 8 bases, and 13 bases lay in between. CDR1 and CDR2 (germline): SGHTA, FQGTGA. Amplified TCR beta CDR3 regions derived from RNA transcripts. HTBI primers were employed in a first-round RT-PCR of the TCR CDR3. TCRdb reanalysed the multiplex PCR reads using MiXCR and keeps one entry per CDR3 protein. Counted here are about 760,000 distinct CDR3 sequences, approximately 40% occurring once; the ten biggest clones make up roughly 30%. Study-level results: The model identified upcoming ophthalmopathy a median about 7.1 months ahead of onset.

Uncontrolled infection, other autoimmune disease, pregnancy or lactation led to exclusion. The diagnoses drew upon clinical symptoms, serum thyroxine and TRAb, thyroid ultrasound and orbital computed tomography. Fresh peripheral blood, approximately 9.7 ml, was the source of the PBMCs. Sequencing input: blood. The clonotype was recovered from a woman in her thirties or forties with Graves' hyperthyroidism. V is TRBV7-3 and J is TRBJ1-1, with D tentatively TRBD1 (5 bases). DNA of the CDR3: TGTGCCAGCAGCTTTTCCCGACAGTCGGAAGCTTTCTTT. Its protein is CASSFSRQSEAFF.